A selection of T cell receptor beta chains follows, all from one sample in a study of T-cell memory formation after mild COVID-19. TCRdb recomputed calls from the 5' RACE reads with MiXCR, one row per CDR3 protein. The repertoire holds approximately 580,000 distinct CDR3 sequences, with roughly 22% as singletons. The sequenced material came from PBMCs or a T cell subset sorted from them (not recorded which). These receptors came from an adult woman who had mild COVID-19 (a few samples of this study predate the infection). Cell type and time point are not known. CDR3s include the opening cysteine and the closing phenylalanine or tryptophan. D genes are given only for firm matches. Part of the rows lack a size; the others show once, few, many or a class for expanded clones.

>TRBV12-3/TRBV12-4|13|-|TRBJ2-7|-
TGTGCCAGCAGTTTTGGACTGATATACGAGCAGTACTTC
CASSFGLIYEQYF
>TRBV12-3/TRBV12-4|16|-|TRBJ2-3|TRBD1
TGTGCCAGCAGTTCAAGATCGGGGACAGTTACAGATACGCAGTATTTT
CASSSRSGTVTDTQYF
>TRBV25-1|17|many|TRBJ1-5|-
TGTGCCAGCAGTGAAGGGGGATCAGGGTTTCGGAATCAGCCCCAGCATTTT
CASSEGGSGFRNQPQHF
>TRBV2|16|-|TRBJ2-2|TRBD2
TGTGCCAGCAGCGTGGGACTAGCGGGAGAGATGGGGGAGCTGTTTTTT
CASSVGLAGEMGELFF
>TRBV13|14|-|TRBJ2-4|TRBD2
TGTGCCAGCAGCTTAAGCAGCGGGACGCCCATTCAGTACTTC
CASSLSSGTPIQYF
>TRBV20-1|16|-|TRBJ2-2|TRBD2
TGCAGTGCTAGAGATGGGGCTAGCGGGAGAATCGGGGAGCTGTTTTTT
CSARDGASGRIGELFF
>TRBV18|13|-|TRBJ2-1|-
TGTGCCAGCTCACTCCTCCGAAGCGAGGAGCAGTTCTTC
CASSLLRSEEQFF
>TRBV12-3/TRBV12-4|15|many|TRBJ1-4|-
TGTGCCAGCAGTTTTGGGGGTAGGGCTAATGAAAAACTGTTTTTT
CASSFGGRANEKLFF
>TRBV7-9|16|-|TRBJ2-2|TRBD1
TGTGCCAGCAGCTCTAACAGGGGGTCCAACACCGGGGAGCTGTTTTTT
CASSSNRGSNTGELFF
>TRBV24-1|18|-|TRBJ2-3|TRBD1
TGTGCCACCAGTGATTTGCAAGGGACAGGCACTAGCACAGATACGCAGTATTTT
CATSDLQGTGTSTDTQYF
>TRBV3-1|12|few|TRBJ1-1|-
TGTGCCAGCAGCCAGCAGGGACTGGAAGCTTTCTTT
CASSQQGLEAFF
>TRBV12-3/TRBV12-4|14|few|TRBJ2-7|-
TGTGCCAGCAGTTTAACGACAGGCCCCTACGAGCAGTACTTC
CASSLTTGPYEQYF
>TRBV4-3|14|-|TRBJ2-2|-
TGCGCCAGCAGCCAAGGAATCGGGGCCGGGGAGCTGTTTTTT
CASSQGIGAGELFF
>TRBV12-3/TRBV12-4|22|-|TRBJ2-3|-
TGTGCCAGCAGGCCGGGACACGCGGCGGCTAGACTAGCCCCTGGGGGCACAGATACGCAGTATTTT
CASRPGHAAARLAPGGTDTQYF
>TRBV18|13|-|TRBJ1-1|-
TGTGCCAGCTCAACCACGACGAGCGCTGAAGCTTTCTTT
CASSTTTSAEAFF
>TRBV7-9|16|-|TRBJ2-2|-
TGTGCCAGCAGCCGGGGAGGGGGCGCGAACACCGGGGAGCTGTTTTTT
CASSRGGGANTGELFF
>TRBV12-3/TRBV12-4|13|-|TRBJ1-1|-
TGTGCCAGCAGTTTAGCGATCGGCACTGAAGCTTTCTTT
CASSLAIGTEAFF
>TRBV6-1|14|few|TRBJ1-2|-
TGTGCCAGCAGTGAGCAACAGGACGGCTATGGCTACACCTTC
CASSEQQDGYGYTF
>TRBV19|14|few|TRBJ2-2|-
TGTGCCAGTAAACCGGGACCGAGCACCGGGGAGCTGTTTTTT
CASKPGPSTGELFF
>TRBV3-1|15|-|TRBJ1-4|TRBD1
TGTGCCAGCAGCCAGGGACAGGGGATTAATGAAAAACTGTTTTTT
CASSQGQGINEKLFF